The entry below describes one TCR beta chain. Its antigen is unknown. The PCR used 60 Vbeta and 13 Jbeta primers. This table comes from immunoSEQ multiplex PCR, and its TCRdb copy is limited to in-frame clones, with some not included. The sample carries about 160,000 clones, roughly 88% recorded once. These data belong to a study of cytomegalovirus exposure and HLA in healthy donors. V dropped 5 bases and J dropped 4 bases, with 14 bases sitting between them. CDR1 and CDR2 (germline): LNHDA, SQIVND (reference sequence). The CDR3 length is 14 residues. Study-level points and caveats: Analysis performed later showed TCR beta chains linked to HLA being more clonally expanded than equally common others.

The chain recombines TRBV19 with TRBJ1-2; D is ambiguous. The sequencing sample was made of PBMCs. The TCR originated in a man aged 45-60 years in good health and CMV-seropositive. The CDR3 here is CASSPYTEGYGYTF. In DNA, the CDR3 is TGTGCCAGTAGTCCGTATACCGAGGGCTATGGCTACACCTTC.